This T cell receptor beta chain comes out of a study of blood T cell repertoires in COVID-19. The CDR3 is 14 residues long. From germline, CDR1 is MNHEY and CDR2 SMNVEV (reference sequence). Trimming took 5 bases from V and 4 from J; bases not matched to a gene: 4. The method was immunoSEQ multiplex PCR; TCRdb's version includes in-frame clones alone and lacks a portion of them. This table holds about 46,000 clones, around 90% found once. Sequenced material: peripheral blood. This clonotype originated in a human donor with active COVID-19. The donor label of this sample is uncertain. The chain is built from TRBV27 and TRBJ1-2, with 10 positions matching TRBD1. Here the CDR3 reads CASSQGQGGYGYTF. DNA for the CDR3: TGTGCCAGCAGTCAAGGACAGGGGGGCTATGGCTACACCTTC.